The T cell receptor beta chain described here comes from a study of T cell responses to AZD1222 COVID-19 vaccine. Using immunoSEQ multiplex PCR, the repertoire was profiled, and TCRdb retains in-frame clones only, with some absent. The sample records 120,000 to 150,000 clones, approximately 89% being singletons. CDR1 and CDR2 (germline): PRHDT, FYEKMQ (reference sequence). This CDR3 region has 16 residues. V gave up 5 bases and J gave up 4 bases; unmatched junction bases: 10. The source is an adult who received the AZD1222 COVID-19 vaccine. This chain links TRBV13 with TRBJ2-3; the match to TRBD2 covers 9 bases. The source material was peripheral blood, sampled 28 days after the second AZD1222 dose. The CDR3 region is CASSLPKAGGADTQYF. The CDR3 bases are TGTGCCAGCAGCCTACCTAAGGCGGGAGGGGCAGATACGCAGTATTTT.